Listed here is a single T cell receptor (beta chain). The data are from a study of OX40 agonist ivuxolimab in advanced cancers. Across the study: Every 2 weeks, patients got intravenous ivuxolimab at one of six dose levels (0.01-10 mg/kg).

Trimming pared 6 bases from V and 1 base from J, leaving 9 bases between. CDR1 is KGHSH, CDR2 LQKENI, per germline. The CDR3 contains 13 residues. The method was immunoSEQ multiplex PCR; TCRdb's version includes in-frame clones alone and lacks a portion of them. The sample shows tens of thousands of clones, around 90% of them seen only once. This clonotype was sampled from an adult with an advanced solid tumor such as melanoma, head and neck, liver or kidney cancer. V gene TRBV18 combines with J gene TRBJ2-5; no definite D call. The sequencing used CD4+ or CD8+ T cells sorted from blood, collected in a trial of the OX40 agonist ivuxolimab. The chain's CDR3 is CASSLEIQETQYF. The CDR3 DNA is TGTGCCAGCTCGCTTGAGATCCAAGAGACCCAGTACTTC.